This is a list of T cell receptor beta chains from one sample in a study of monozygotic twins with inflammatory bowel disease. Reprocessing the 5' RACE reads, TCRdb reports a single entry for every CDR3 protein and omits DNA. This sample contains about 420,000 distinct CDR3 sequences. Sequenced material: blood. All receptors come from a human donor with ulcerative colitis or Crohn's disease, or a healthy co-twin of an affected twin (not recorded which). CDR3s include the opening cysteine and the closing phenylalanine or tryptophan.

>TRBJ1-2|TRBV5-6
CASSLDRQRTF
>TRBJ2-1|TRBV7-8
CASSPAGLAGWNEQFF
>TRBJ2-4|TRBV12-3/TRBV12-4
CASSSDRGRSIQYF
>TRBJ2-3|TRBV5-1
CASTSGAGVNSDTQYF
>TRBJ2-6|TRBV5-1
CASSLDTLVVGGTGANVLTF
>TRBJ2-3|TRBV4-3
CASSQETRPDTQYF
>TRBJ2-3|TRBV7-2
CASSFGVRWGFTDTQYF
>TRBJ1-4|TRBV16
CASSHRGSAATNEKLFF
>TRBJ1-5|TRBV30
CAWSIPWGVQPQHF
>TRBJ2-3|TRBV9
CASSVDSSHTQYF
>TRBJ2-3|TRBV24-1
CATSEPTGGSDTQYF
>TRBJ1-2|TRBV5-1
CASSPDDYGYTF
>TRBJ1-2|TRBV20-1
CSAFTPNYGYTF
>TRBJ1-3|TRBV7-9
CASSFNSVGNTIYF
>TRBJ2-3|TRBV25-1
CASTGLAGRITDTQYF
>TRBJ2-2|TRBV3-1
CASNFNTGGTGELFF
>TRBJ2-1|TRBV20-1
CSARLAANNEQFF
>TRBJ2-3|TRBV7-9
CASSLVLAPDTQYF
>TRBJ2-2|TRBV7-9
CASSLQGGTATGELFF
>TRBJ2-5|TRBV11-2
CASSLTGRGGETQYF
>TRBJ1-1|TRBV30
CAWSVVTRDTEAFF
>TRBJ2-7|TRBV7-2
CASSPGTGREQYF
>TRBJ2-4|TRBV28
CASSFSRGYIQYF
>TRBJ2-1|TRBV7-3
CASSRAGTSGNNEQFF